A selection of T cell receptor beta chains follows, all from one sample in a study of T cells in Graves' hyperthyroidism and ophthalmopathy. TCRdb reprocessed the multiplex PCR reads via MiXCR and lists one record per CDR3 protein. The sample consists of about 380,000 distinct CDR3 sequences, about 14% of them appearing once. Sequencing was performed on blood. Receptors originate from a woman aged 55-69 years with Graves' hyperthyroidism. CDR3s leave out the opening cysteine and the closing phenylalanine or tryptophan. The order of the fields is V gene, CDR3 protein.

V: TRBV5-1; CDR3: ASSSPGLAASYEQY
V: TRBV12-3/TRBV12-4; CDR3: ASSSPGGLAGGPGEQF
V: TRBV6-1; CDR3: ASRGVANVLT
V: TRBV28; CDR3: ASSNRGGNEKLF
V: TRBV27; CDR3: ASSLGAGRADTQY
V: TRBV6-6; CDR3: ASSYSPSGRLFSEQF
V: TRBV11-2; CDR3: ASSLIPLQRLMNTEAF
V: TRBV10-3; CDR3: AISDQGNVNYGYT
V: TRBV5-1; CDR3: ASSLGLALNTDTQY
V: TRBV12-3/TRBV12-4; CDR3: ASSIKAGPSYEQY
V: TRBV5-4; CDR3: ASSLASGRDIQY
V: TRBV20-1; CDR3: SARDAGTSEYNERF
V: TRBV18; CDR3: ASSPGTDNEQF
V: TRBV7-2; CDR3: ASSRSGSFHEQY
V: TRBV5-1; CDR3: ASSLVLSGTDTQY
V: TRBV12-3/TRBV12-4; CDR3: ASSLFREQF
V: TRBV18; CDR3: ASSPGRGGEKLF
V: TRBV7-3; CDR3: ASSAHGDRGNTEAF
V: TRBV6-1; CDR3: ASSYLEGLAGYNEQF
V: TRBV7-9; CDR3: ASSYKTGGISSGPTDTQY
V: TRBV12-5; CDR3: ASGLVQGSSYNEQF
V: TRBV5-6; CDR3: ASSLPGTGYGANVLT
V: TRBV5-1; CDR3: ASSRGLAGAYNEQF
V: TRBV11-2; CDR3: ASSFGLAGVAYEQY
V: TRBV12-3/TRBV12-4; CDR3: ASSLRDRGLGNQPQH
V: TRBV20-1; CDR3: SAKPPPHRVAETQY
V: TRBV7-3; CDR3: ASSAPGGNEQF
V: TRBV12-3/TRBV12-4; CDR3: ASSLTSTAGETQY
V: TRBV30; CDR3: ACSRDREQPQH
V: TRBV6-1; CDR3: ASRRQGSYEQY
V: TRBV24-1; CDR3: ATSDGTSGRDDQF
V: TRBV24-1; CDR3: ATSDSFGGDEAF
V: TRBV20-1; CDR3: SAYQGLAGVNNEQF
V: TRBV3-1; CDR3: ASSQGWSNQPQH
V: TRBV20-1; CDR3: SASRPISYEQY
V: TRBV27; CDR3: ASSFGGWGNEQF
V: TRBV2; CDR3: ASSPGGATNEKLF
V: TRBV11-2; CDR3: ASSLGLAGTEQY
V: TRBV19; CDR3: ASAQILRDRVQETQY
V: TRBV28; CDR3: ASDAGDKNIQY
V: TRBV3-1; CDR3: ASSQGPGRGAF
V: TRBV28; CDR3: ASSSRLAGLYEQY
V: TRBV18; CDR3: ASSPPAGYGYT
V: TRBV3-1; CDR3: ASSLRGLAGGEQF